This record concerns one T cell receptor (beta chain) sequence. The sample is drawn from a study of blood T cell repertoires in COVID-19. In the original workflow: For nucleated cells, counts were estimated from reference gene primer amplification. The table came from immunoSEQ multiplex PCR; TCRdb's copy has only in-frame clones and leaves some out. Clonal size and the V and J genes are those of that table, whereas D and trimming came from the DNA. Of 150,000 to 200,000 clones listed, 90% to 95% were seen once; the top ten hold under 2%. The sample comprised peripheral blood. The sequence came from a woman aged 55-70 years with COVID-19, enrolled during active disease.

CDR3 loop: CASSPLSGPGGQLETQYF. CDR3 coding DNA: TGCGCCAGCAGCCCCCTCAGTGGGCCGGGGGGGCAATTAGAGACCCAGTACTTC. This rearrangement joins TRBV5-1 to TRBJ2-5; 8 positions agree with TRBD2. This CDR3 comprises 18 residues. Germline assignment: CDR1 SGHRS and CDR2 YFSETQ. With V trimmed by 4 bases and J by 4 bases, 18 bases remained unmatched.